Presented here are 24 T cell receptor beta chains from one specimen sequenced in a study of T cell repertoires in cytomegalovirus infection. TCRdb analysed the reads with MiXCR anew, one entry per CDR3 protein. The sample lists roughly 110,000 distinct CDR3 sequences; around 30% were seen once. No antigen has been assigned to these receptors. The sequencing used CD8+ T cells from cultured PBMCs, collected from culture after CMV antigen stimulation. These receptors were taken from a human donor in good health (CMV status not recorded). Some clones in this sample may be carry-over from other donors' samples.

The CDR3 here is CASSSDRSSYEQYF. In DNA, the CDR3 is TGTGCCAGCAGCTCGGACAGGAGCTCCTACGAGCAGTACTTC. V gene TRBV5-6 combines with J gene TRBJ2-7; 7 bases map to TRBD1. V dropped 3 bases and J dropped 0; count of bases not matched to a gene: 3. There are 14 residues in the CDR3. CDR1 is SGHDT, CDR2 YYEEEE, per germline.

The chain combines TRBV7-9 with TRBJ2-3, with 8 bases matching TRBD2. J was trimmed by 0 bases and V by 0 bases; bases with no gene match: 5. The CDR3 runs to 17 residues. Germline CDR1 is SEHNR and CDR2 is FQNEAQ (reference sequence). The CDR3 coding sequence is TGTGCCAGCAGCTTAGCGCCAGTAGCGGGGAGCACAGATACGCAGTATTTT. This codes for CASSLAPVAGSTDTQYF.

In the case of this clonotype: One junction end does not reproduce the germline sequence, and a read error may be involved. The chain has TRBV7-7 and TRBJ2-6; 7 bases fit TRBD1. The CDR3 consists of 18 residues. The V gene's germline CDR1 is SSHAT and CDR2 FNYEAQ (reference sequence). The CDR3 region is CASSLTTGPFSGANVLTF. Here the CDR3 DNA reads TGTGCTAGCAGCTTAACGACAGGGCCCTTCTCTGGGGCCAACGTCCTGACTTTC. Combining the CDR3 with reference TRBV7-7 and TRBJ2-6 gives the whole variable domain GAGVSQSPRYKVTKRGQDVTLRCDPISSHATLYWYQQALGQGPEFLTYFNYEAQPDKSGLPSDRFSAERPEGSISTLTIQRTEQRDSAMYRCASSLTTGPFSGANVLTFGAGSRLTVL.

The chain uses TRBV12-3 or TRBV12-4 and TRBJ1-1; D is possibly TRBD1 (6 bases). The germline V and J ends were trimmed by 6 bases and 1 base, with 12 bases remaining between them. The CDR3 has 14 residues. The DNA for the CDR3 is TGTGCCAGCAGCCGACAGGCTGGGAACACTGAAGCTTTCTTT. Its protein is CASSRQAGNTEAFF.

The J gene is TRBJ1-5, the V gene TRBV6-2 or TRBV6-3; D is uncertain. V lost 5 bases, J lost 1 base, and 9 bases lay in between. This CDR3 is 14 amino acids long. The germline gives CDR1 MNHEY, CDR2 SVGEGT. CDR3 sequence reads: CASSTDRSNQPQHF. The CDR3 bases are TGTGCCAGCAGTACCGACCGGAGCAATCAGCCCCAGCATTTT.

The chain employs TRBV27 and TRBJ1-1; no firm D call. The germline V gene encodes CDR1 MNHEY and CDR2 SMNVEV (reference sequence). With 5 bases removed from V and 4 bases from J, the gap between germline ends came to 5 bases. The CDR3 loop spans 11 amino acids. The CDR3 sequence is CASSGGTEAFF. The CDR3 bases are TGTGCCAGCAGTGGTGGCACTGAAGCTTTCTTT.

J is TRBJ2-3 and V is TRBV27; D remains unclear. The germline V gene has CDR1 MNHEY and CDR2 SMNVEV (reference sequence). The V end was cut by 1 base, the J end by 4 bases, with 6 bases between. This CDR3 spans 13 amino acids. The CDR3 region has the DNA TGTGCCAGCAGTTTATTAACTGCAGATACGCAGTATTTT. Amino acids: CASSLLTADTQYF.

The CDR3 spells CASSQDRSYGYTF. DNA of the CDR3: TGTGCCAGCAGCCAAGACAGGAGCTATGGCTACACCTTC. This sequence joins TRBV3-1 and TRBJ1-2; D gene ambiguous. This CDR3 has 13 residues. The germline V gene encodes CDR1 LGHDT and CDR2 YNNKEL (reference sequence). V was clipped by 0 bases and J by 4 bases, with 6 bases between them. Filled out from reference TRBV3-1 and TRBJ1-2, the complete variable domain reads DTAVSQTPKYLVTQMGNDKSIKCEQNLGHDTMYWYKQDSKKFLKIMFSYNNKELIINETVPNRFSPKSPDKAHLNLHINSLELGDSAVYFCASSQDRSYGYTFGSGTRLTVV.

The chain combines TRBV7-2 with TRBJ2-5; 10 nucleotides match TRBD1. J lost 4 bases, V lost 5 bases, and 7 bases had no gene match. The CDR3 is 15 residues long. The germline gives CDR1 SGHTA, CDR2 FQGNSA. The CDR3 DNA reads TGTGCCAGCAGCCCGGACCGGGACAGGGGAGAGACCCAGTACTTC. Translation: CASSPDRDRGETQYF.

This chain uses TRBV11-2 with TRBJ1-1; D may be TRBD1 (5 bases). This CDR3 spans 15 amino acids. V was clipped by 1 base and J by 1 base, with 10 bases between them. CDR1 is SGHAT, CDR2 FQNNGV, per germline. Here the CDR3 DNA reads TGTGCCAGCAGCTTAGTTGGGGCAGCGAACACTGAAGCTTTCTTT. It yields the protein CASSLVGAANTEAFF.

The chain couples TRBV29-1 to TRBJ2-1; a possible D gene is TRBD2 (7 bases). There are 12 residues in the CDR3. Germline-derived CDR1 and CDR2 are SQVTM and ANQGSEA. V lost 2 bases and J lost 8, with 10 bases in between. The CDR3: CSVELGGDEQFF. For the CDR3, the DNA is TGCAGCGTTGAATTAGGGGGGGATGAGCAGTTCTTC.

There are many counts of this clonotype. This sequence joins TRBV20-1 and TRBJ2-7; 8 nucleotides line up with TRBD1. Germline V CDR1 and CDR2: DFQATT, SNEGSKA (reference sequence). V trimming: 0 bases; J trimming: 7 bases; junction bases outside the gene matches: 14. The CDR3 is 16 residues long. The CDR3 loop reads CSARDPRTGQSGEQYF. CDR3 sequence (DNA): TGCAGTGCTAGAGATCCCCGGACAGGGCAGTCGGGGGAGCAGTACTTC.

To note about this clonotype: Germline and junction disagree at one end, which may indicate a read error. The chain is built from TRBV7-7 and TRBJ1-1, with D perhaps matching TRBD1 (5 bases). In germline, CDR1 is SSHAT, CDR2 FNYEAQ (reference sequence). The CDR3 consists of 15 residues. The DNA of the CDR3 is TGTGCTAGCAGCCCGGACATAGGGTCCGTCACTGAAGCTTTCTTT. Its translation: CASSPDIGSVTEAFF. The full variable domain, in which reference TRBV7-7 and TRBJ1-1 provide the parts outside the CDR3, is GAGVSQSPRYKVTKRGQDVTLRCDPISSHATLYWYQQALGQGPEFLTYFNYEAQPDKSGLPSDRFSAERPEGSISTLTIQRTEQRDSAMYRCASSPDIGSVTEAFFGQGTRLTVV.

This rearrangement joins TRBV29-1 to TRBJ1-1, with 10 bases matching TRBD1. This CDR3 region has 16 residues. Trimming at V came to 3 bases and at J to 0 bases, leaving 7 bases not matched to a gene. Germline-derived CDR1 and CDR2 are SQVTM and ANQGSEA. The CDR3 spells CSVDVDRGAMNTEAFF. The CDR3 nucleotides read TGCAGCGTTGACGTGGACAGGGGGGCCATGAACACTGAAGCTTTCTTT. Full variable domain (remainder filled in from reference TRBV29-1 and TRBJ1-1): SAVISQKPSRDICQRGTSLTIQCQVDSQVTMMFWYRQQPGQSLTLIATANQGSEATYESGFVIDKFPISRPNLTFSTLTVSNMSPEDSSIYLCSVDVDRGAMNTEAFFGQGTRLTVV.

This chain links TRBV5-1 with TRBJ2-2; D gene unclear. Germline values: CDR1 SGHRS, CDR2 YFSETQ. Trimming removed 3 bases at V and 4 bases at J, with 16 bases between. The CDR3 sequence is 16 residues long. The CDR3 nucleotides are TGCGCCAGCAGCTCCTCAGCTGGGATCGGCACCGGGGAGCTGTTTTTT. This gives the protein CASSSSAGIGTGELFF.

The chain joins TRBV6-5 to TRBJ1-4; D is possibly TRBD1 (5 bases). Trimming took 2 bases from V and 3 from J, leaving 13 bases between them. Per germline, CDR1 MNHEY and CDR2 SVGAGI. The CDR3 runs to 16 residues. DNA for the CDR3: TGTGCCAGCAGTTACACCAGGACATCGTCTAATGAAAAACTGTTTTTT. It is translated as CASSYTRTSSNEKLFF.

This clonotype was detected only a few times. The chain uses TRBV7-6 and TRBJ2-1; 8 nucleotides align to TRBD2. Per the germline V gene, CDR1 is SGHVS and CDR2 is FNYEAQ. V was pared by 1 base and J by 4 bases, with 6 bases of the junction left unmatched. CDR3 length: 16 residues. The CDR3 region is CASSLVRGGMYNEQFF. CDR3 nucleotide sequence: TGTGCCAGCAGCTTAGTCCGGGGGGGGATGTACAATGAGCAGTTCTTC.

This clonotype was counted only a few times. CDR3 loop: CASSLAFQYLYTGELFF. The DNA of the CDR3 is TGTGCCAGCAGCTTAGCTTTCCAGTACCTTTACACCGGGGAGCTGTTTTTT. The chain is built from TRBV7-8 and TRBJ2-2; D is ambiguous. CDR1 and CDR2 from the germline V gene are SGHVS and FQNEAQ. Trimming left V 0 bases short and J 3 bases short, with 14 bases between. This CDR3 comprises 17 residues.

The sample holds a few counts of this clonotype. This chain connects TRBV5-6 to TRBJ2-7, with D unresolved. The germline V and J ends were trimmed by 1 base and 4 bases, with 12 bases remaining between them. The germline gives CDR1 SGHDT, CDR2 YYEEEE. The CDR3 consists of 14 residues. The CDR3 here is CASSLRIILYEQYF. DNA for the CDR3: TGTGCCAGCAGCTTGCGGATTATACTGTACGAGCAGTACTTC.

This clonotype was counted only a few times. The V gene is TRBV2, the J gene TRBJ1-6, with TRBD1 matching 7 bases. J gave up 8 bases and V 7 bases, and 11 bases lay outside the gene matches. The CDR3 covers 15 residues. The V gene's germline CDR1 is SNHLY and CDR2 FYNNEI. Here the CDR3 reads CASTAPEQGDSPLHF. CDR3 nucleotide sequence: TGTGCCAGCACCGCCCCCGAGCAGGGGGATTCACCCCTCCACTTT.

This chain connects TRBV27 to TRBJ1-1; a possible D gene is TRBD1 (5 bases). The CDR3 spans 14 residues. Germline lookup yields CDR1 MNHEY and CDR2 SMNVEV (reference sequence). The V end lost 5 bases, the J end lost 0 bases, and 10 bases lay between the germline ends. CDR3 nucleotide sequence: TGTGCCAGCAGTGCAGGGCAGGTGAACACTGAAGCTTTCTTT. This encodes CASSAGQVNTEAFF.

The V gene is TRBV6-5, the J gene TRBJ1-5; D is unclear. The ends were cut back, 6 bases at V and 5 bases at J, with 14 bases in the middle. The CDR3 extends over 14 amino acids. Germline V lookup: CDR1 MNHEY, CDR2 SVGAGI. CDR3 amino acids: CASSHRLGDQPQHF. In DNA, the CDR3 is TGTGCCAGCAGCCACCGGCTTGGGGATCAGCCCCAGCATTTT.

The chain combines TRBV12-5 with TRBJ2-3, with TRBD1 identical over 9 bases. The CDR3 extends over 15 amino acids. Germline V gene sequence: CDR1 LGHNT, CDR2 FRNRAP. With 6 bases clipped from V and 3 bases from J, the junction kept 7 bases outside the gene matches. DNA for the CDR3: TGTGCTAGTGGGGACGGGACAGGGTATACAGATACGCAGTATTTT. Amino acid sequence: CASGDGTGYTDTQYF.

V usage is TRBV27 and J usage is TRBJ1-6, with 8 nucleotides matching TRBD1. Per germline, CDR1 MNHEY and CDR2 SMNVEV (reference sequence). The CDR3 consists of 15 residues. V shed 8 bases, J shed 2 bases, and the junction held 5 bases outside the gene matches. CDR3 protein: CASATGGAYNSPLHF. The CDR3 DNA reads as TGTGCCAGCGCTACAGGGGGGGCCTATAATTCACCCCTCCACTTT.